This T cell receptor (beta chain) was observed in a study of shared clonotypes between healthy human individuals. Study findings and constraints: Represented diversity (both genetic and exposure-history) was limited by the small number of donors. Sequencing of the sorted subsets was shown by rarefaction to be incomplete despite large depth.

Deep level was the assay's run setting. Sorted subsets were amplified in replicate PCRs using 200 ng DNA, around 30,000 T cell genomes. TCRdb keeps only in-frame clones here, not all; method: immunoSEQ multiplex PCR. The repertoire includes hundreds of thousands of clones, approximately 95% of them detected once, and over 0.1% sits in the top ten. Positive CCR7 selection of CD45RO-negative cells yielded the naive CD8 cells, and terminally differentiated effector memory CD45RA+ cells were excluded. The CDR3 is made up of 13 amino acids. V lost 4 bases and J lost 8; bases outside the gene matches: 5. CDR1 and CDR2 (germline): SGHDT, YYEEEE. Of note for this clone: Antigen: not known.

This clonotype was obtained from a woman under 40 in good health. The chain carries TRBV5-6 and TRBJ1-4, with 7 bases fitting TRBD1. Sequencing input: naive CD8+ T cells sorted from blood. The CDR3 DNA sequence: TGTGCCAGCAGCCCGGCAGGGGGGGAAAAACTGTTTTTT. Protein: CASSPAGGEKLFF.